This TCR beta chain was found in a study of beta chain features in type 1 diabetes. Overall study: All samples together contributed 95 million to 110 million sorted cells for examination. Study-wide results and caveats: Patients and controls would share equally any PCR tilt toward shorter templates.

Expressed TCRB transcripts were sequenced because the isolated RNA had all been reverse transcribed beforehand. Profiled with immunoSEQ multiplex PCR; TCRdb holds only in-frame clones, not every one. The profile shows around 240,000 clones, 9.6% of them singletons. Stem cell-like memory, regulatory, central memory and naive CD4+ cells were sorted via CD45RO/CCR7/CD25/CD127/CD95/CD27. Germline V lookup: CDR1 SGHAT, CDR2 FQNNGV. The CDR3 covers 13 residues. After removal of 4 bases from V and 5 bases from J, the junction contained 2 bases not matched to a gene. Ten or more counts support this clone. Its antigen remains unknown.

The sample taken for sequencing was naive CD4+ T cells from blood. The sequence was collected from a woman in her late teens or twenties in good health. The rearrangement links TRBV11-2 to TRBJ2-7, with TRBD1 matching over 10 bases. The CDR3 here is CASSSGTGDEQYF. The CDR3 DNA sequence: TGTGCCAGCAGCTCCGGGACAGGGGACGAGCAGTACTTC.